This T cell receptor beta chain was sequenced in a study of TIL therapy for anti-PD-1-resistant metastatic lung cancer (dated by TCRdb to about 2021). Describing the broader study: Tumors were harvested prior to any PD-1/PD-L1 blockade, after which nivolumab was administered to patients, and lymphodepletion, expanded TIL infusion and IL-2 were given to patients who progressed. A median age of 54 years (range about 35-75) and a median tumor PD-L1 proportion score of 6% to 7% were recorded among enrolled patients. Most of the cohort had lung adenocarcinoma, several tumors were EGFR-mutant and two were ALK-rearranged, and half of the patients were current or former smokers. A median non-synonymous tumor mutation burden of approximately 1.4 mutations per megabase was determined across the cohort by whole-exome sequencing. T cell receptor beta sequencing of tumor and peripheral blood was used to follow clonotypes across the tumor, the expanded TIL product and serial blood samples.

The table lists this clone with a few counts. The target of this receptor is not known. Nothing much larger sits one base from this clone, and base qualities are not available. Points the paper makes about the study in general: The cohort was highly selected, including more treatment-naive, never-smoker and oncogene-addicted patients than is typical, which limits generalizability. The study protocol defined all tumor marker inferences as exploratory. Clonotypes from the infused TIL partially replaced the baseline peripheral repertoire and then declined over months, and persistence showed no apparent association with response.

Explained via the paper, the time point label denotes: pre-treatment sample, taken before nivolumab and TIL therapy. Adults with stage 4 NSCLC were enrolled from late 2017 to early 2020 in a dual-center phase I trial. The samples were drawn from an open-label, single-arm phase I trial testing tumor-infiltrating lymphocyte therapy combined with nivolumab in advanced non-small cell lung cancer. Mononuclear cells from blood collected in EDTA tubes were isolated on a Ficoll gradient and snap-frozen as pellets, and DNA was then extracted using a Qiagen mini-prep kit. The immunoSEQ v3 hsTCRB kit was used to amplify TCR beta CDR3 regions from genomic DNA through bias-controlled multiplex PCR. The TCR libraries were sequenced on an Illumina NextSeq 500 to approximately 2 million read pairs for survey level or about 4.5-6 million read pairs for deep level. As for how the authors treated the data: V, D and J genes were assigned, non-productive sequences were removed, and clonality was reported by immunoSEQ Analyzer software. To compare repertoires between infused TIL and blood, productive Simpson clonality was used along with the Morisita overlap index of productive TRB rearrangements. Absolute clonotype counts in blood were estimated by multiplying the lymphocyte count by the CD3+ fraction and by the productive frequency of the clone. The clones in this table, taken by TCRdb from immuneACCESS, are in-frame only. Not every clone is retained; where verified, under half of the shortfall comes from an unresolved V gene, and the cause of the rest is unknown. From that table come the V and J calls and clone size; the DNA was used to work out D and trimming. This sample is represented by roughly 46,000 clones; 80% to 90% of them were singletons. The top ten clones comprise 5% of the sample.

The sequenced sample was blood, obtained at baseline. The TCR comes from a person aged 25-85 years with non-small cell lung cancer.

The CDR3 region reads CASSIRLNEKLFF. The nucleotide sequence reads as follows: TGTGCCAGTAGTATACGGCTTAATGAAAAACTGTTTTTT. The sequence is built from TRBV19 and TRBJ1-4; the D gene lacks a confident call. Relative to germline, V is 2 bases shorter and J is 4 bases shorter, with 5 bases between their ends. Counted from cysteine to phenylalanine, this CDR3 has 13 amino acids. The read is trimmed to its CDR3 DNA, 39 bases read in frame from base 1. As encoded in the germline V gene (reference sequence), CDR1 is LNHDA while CDR2 is SQIVND. The variable domain in full, with residues beyond the CDR3 obtained from the reference TRBV19 and TRBJ1-4 genes, is DGGITQSPKYLFRKEGQNVTLSCEQNLNHDAMYWYRQDPGQGLRLIYYSQIVNDFQKGDIAEGYSVSREKKESFPLTVTSAQKNPTAFYLCASSIRLNEKLFFGSGTQLSVL.